Detailed here is one TCR beta chain. Template material for amplifying TCR beta CDR3 regions consisted of RNA transcripts. First-round RT-PCR of the TCR CDR3 relied on the HTBI primer set. TCRdb used MiXCR to reprocess the multiplex PCR reads, holding one entry per CDR3 protein. Of around 400,000 distinct CDR3 sequences in the sample, around 15% were seen once. These data are taken from a study of T cells in Graves' hyperthyroidism and ophthalmopathy. Clinical symptoms, serum thyroxine and TRAb, thyroid ultrasound and orbital computed tomography were used for the diagnoses. The specimen sequenced was blood. The sequence derives from a woman aged 55-70 years with Graves' ophthalmopathy.

This CDR3 is CASSTGTGTEEQYF. CDR3 nucleotides: TGCGCCAGCAGCACCGGGACAGGCACCGAGGAGCAGTACTTC. This chain connects TRBV5-1 to TRBJ2-7; TRBD1 aligns across 8 bases. Germline lookup yields CDR1 SGHRS and CDR2 YFSETQ. V gave up 4 bases and J gave up 7 bases; unmatched junction bases: 10. The CDR3 runs 14 residues.